The 25 T cell receptor beta chains listed next were all sequenced from one sample in a study of blood T cell repertoires in COVID-19. TCRdb's copy holds only in-frame clones and misses some; the assay was immunoSEQ multiplex PCR. The sample consists of 100,000 to 150,000 clones, approximately 85% of them appearing once. Input material: peripheral blood. The source is a woman at least 80 years old with COVID-19, enrolled during active disease.

The V call is TRBV18, the J call TRBJ2-2; D unresolved. Germline V gene data show CDR1 as KGHSH and CDR2 as LQKENI. Trimming cost V 5 bases and J 6 bases, with 16 bases left between them. CDR3 size: 15 residues. The CDR3 DNA reads TGTGCCAGCTCAGTTCAATGGTCGCCGGCCGGGGAGCTGTTTTTT. It is translated as CASSVQWSPAGELFF.

This sequence joins TRBV18 and TRBJ2-3; TRBD2 agrees at 13 bases. Germline V gene data show CDR1 as KGHSH and CDR2 as LQKENI. V shed 0 bases, J shed 2 bases, and the junction held 2 bases outside the gene matches. The CDR3 has 17 residues. The CDR3 nucleotides are TGTGCCAGCTCACCACCAGGACTAGCGGGAGCCACAGATACGCAGTATTTT. It is translated as CASSPPGLAGATDTQYF.

The chain recombines TRBV18 with TRBJ2-1; 9 bases agree with TRBD1. CDR3 length equals 15 residues. V shed 3 bases, J shed 7 bases, and the junction held 7 bases outside the gene matches. The germline gives CDR1 KGHSH, CDR2 LQKENI. The CDR3 spells CASSPPGQGRNEQFF. The CDR3 nucleotides are TGTGCCAGCTCACCCCCGGGACAGGGTAGGAATGAGCAGTTCTTC. Full variable domain (rest looked up from reference TRBV18 and TRBJ2-1): NAGVMQNPRHLVRRRGQEARLRCSPMKGHSHVYWYRQLPEEGLKFMVYLQKENIIDESGMPKERFSAEFPKEGPSILRIQQVVRGDSAAYFCASSPPGQGRNEQFFGPGTRLTVL.

This clone was seen a few times. The rearrangement joins TRBV5-1 to TRBJ2-7; a weak D match, TRBD1 (6 bases). The CDR3 sequence is 17 residues long. V dropped 0 bases and J dropped 5 bases, with 21 bases sitting between them. In germline, CDR1 is SGHRS, CDR2 YFSETQ. The CDR3 DNA is TGCGCCAGCAGCTTGGTATCCGGGACAACGAACGTCCACGAGCAGTACTTC. Protein product: CASSLVSGTTNVHEQYF.

The genes are TRBV5-4 and TRBJ2-1; no clear D. V was clipped by 0 bases and J by 0 bases, with 4 bases between them. Looked up from germline, CDR1 is SGHNT and CDR2 is YYREEE (reference sequence). The CDR3 length is 14 residues. This CDR3 is CASSLESSYNEQFF. CDR3 bases: TGTGCCAGCAGCTTGGAGAGCTCCTACAATGAGCAGTTCTTC.

This clone was detected only once. The V call is TRBV5-6, the J call TRBJ1-2, with unresolved D. Looked up from germline, CDR1 is SGHDT and CDR2 is YYEEEE. V dropped 6 bases and J dropped 1 base, with 13 bases sitting between them. CDR3 length: 14 amino acids. CDR3 in DNA: TGTGCCAGCATCCGGAGGGATATTAACTATGGCTACACCTTC. Translating gives CASIRRDINYGYTF.

This clone has a single count. This rearrangement joins TRBV6-1 to TRBJ1-2; D is undetermined. V gave up 2 bases and J gave up 7 bases, with 5 bases separating them. Looked up from germline, CDR1 is MNHNS and CDR2 is SASEGT. CDR3 length: 11 residues. The DNA of the CDR3 is TGTGCCAGCAGTGAACAATTTGGCTACACCTTC. Its translation is CASSEQFGYTF.

The V gene is TRBV3-1 (or the pseudogene TRBV3-2), the J gene TRBJ2-2; 11 bases line up with TRBD2. The CDR3 length is 18 residues. Unmatched junction bases numbered 14, after V lost 4 bases and J lost 7 bases. Germline V gene sequence: CDR1 LGHDT, CDR2 YNNKEL (reference sequence). The CDR3 region is CASSRPGKTSGKVGELFF. The DNA for the CDR3 is TGTGCCAGCAGCCGCCCGGGGAAGACTAGCGGGAAAGTCGGGGAGCTGTTTTTT.

The genes are TRBV6-6 and TRBJ1-1, with D perhaps matching TRBD1 (6 bases). CDR3 length: 15 residues. V lost 7 bases and J lost 1, with 16 bases in between. CDR1 is MNHNY and CDR2 is SVGAGI in the germline V gene (reference sequence). In DNA form, the CDR3 reads TGTGCCAGCACTCCGAGGGGGTCGTCGAACACTGAAGCTTTCTTT. Protein: CASTPRGSSNTEAFF.

The V and J genes are TRBV5-1 and TRBJ2-7; 9 bases line up with TRBD1. The junction had 6 bases not matched to a gene; V was cut back by 1 base and J by 1 base. Germline CDR1 is SGHRS and CDR2 is YFSETQ. This CDR3 spans 16 amino acids. The CDR3 spells CASSLKGTGWSYEQYF. In DNA, the CDR3 is TGCGCCAGCAGCTTGAAAGGGACAGGGTGGTCCTACGAGCAGTACTTC.

The chain couples TRBV28 to TRBJ2-4; possibly TRBD1 for D (6 bases). The CDR3 sequence is 17 residues long. V shed 2 bases and J shed 2 bases, with 16 bases lying between them. Germline CDR1 MDHEN, CDR2 SYDVKM. The CDR3 region is CASSLTGTTDPKNIQYF. The CDR3, as DNA: TGTGCCAGCAGTTTAACCGGGACAACTGACCCCAAAAACATTCAGTACTTC.

This clone was found a few times. The CDR3 DNA follows: TGTGCCAGCAGCCAACTGATTACGGAGCCTGGAAACACCATATATTTT. Its translation: CASSQLITEPGNTIYF. The chain employs TRBV3-1 (or the pseudogene TRBV3-2) and TRBJ1-3; D gene ambiguous. The CDR3 consists of 16 residues. Trimming removed 2 bases at V and 2 bases at J, with 13 bases between. Germline V gives CDR1 LGHDT, CDR2 YNNKEL (reference sequence).

The chain links TRBV15 to TRBJ2-3, with 13 bases identical to TRBD2. Germline CDR1 and CDR2: LNHNV and YYDKDF (reference sequence). This CDR3 spans 18 amino acids. V trimming: 0 bases; J trimming: 4 bases; junction bases outside the gene matches: 7. CDR3 in DNA: TGTGCCACCAGCAGAGATGCGTTGGGACTAGCGGGGCCAGATACGCAGTATTTT. Its protein is CATSRDALGLAGPDTQYF.

This chain connects TRBV24-1 to TRBJ1-1, with D uncertain. V was pared by 9 bases and J by 3 bases, with 13 bases between. This CDR3 has 13 amino acids. Germline CDR1 reads KGHDR; CDR2 reads SFDVKD. The chain's CDR3 is CATQETGYTEAFF. The CDR3 DNA follows: TGTGCCACCCAGGAGACGGGGTACACTGAAGCTTTCTTT.

The chain carries TRBV6-1 and TRBJ1-6, with 9 nucleotides matching TRBD1. Germline V CDR1 and CDR2: MNHNS, SASEGT. There are 14 residues in the CDR3. The V and J ends lost 5 bases and 8 bases, in that order; junction bases with no gene match: 4. The CDR3 loop reads CASSPDRGDSPLHF. In nucleotides, the CDR3 is TGTGCCAGCAGTCCCGACAGGGGGGATTCACCCCTCCACTTT.

The chain uses TRBV7-9 and TRBJ1-1, with D hard to call. V lost 4 bases to trimming and J lost 3 bases, with 9 bases between them. CDR3 length: 13 amino acids. Germline assignment: CDR1 SEHNR and CDR2 FQNEAQ (reference sequence). CDR3 bases: TGTGCCAGCAGCTCGATCCCAGACACTGAAGCTTTCTTT. It codes for CASSSIPDTEAFF. Full variable domain (remainder filled in from reference TRBV7-9 and TRBJ1-1): DTGVSQNPRHKITKRGQNVTFRCDPISEHNRLYWYRQTLGQGPEFLTYFQNEAQLEKSRLLSDRFSAERPKGSFSTLEIQRTEQGDSAMYLCASSSIPDTEAFFGQGTRLTVV.

The chain links TRBV18 to TRBJ2-3, with D maybe TRBD2 (6 bases). The CDR3 spans 15 residues. Germline CDR1 reads KGHSH; CDR2 reads LQKENI. V was trimmed by 2 bases and J by 3 bases, leaving 12 bases between them. The CDR3 nucleotides read TGTGCCAGCTCACCAATCGGGAGAGGAACAGATACGCAGTATTTT. This codes for CASSPIGRGTDTQYF.

This clone was seen a handful of times. The gene calls are TRBV10-3 and TRBJ1-5, with 7 bases matching TRBD1. The V and J ends lost 0 bases and 4 bases, in that order; junction bases with no gene match: 3. Germline loops: CDR1 ENHRY, CDR2 SYGVKD. The CDR3 runs 15 residues. The CDR3 is CAISESGDRNQPQHF. As DNA, the CDR3 is TGTGCCATCAGTGAGTCGGGGGACAGAAATCAGCCCCAGCATTTT.

This chain links TRBV6-1 with TRBJ2-7; D might be TRBD2 (6 bases). The V end lost 0 bases, the J end lost 2 bases, and 17 bases lay between the germline ends. This CDR3 has 17 amino acids. The germline CDR1 and CDR2 sequences are MNHNS and SASEGT. CDR3 nucleotides: TGTGCCAGCAGTGAAGCGAGAAGCCTAGCGCTTACCTACGAGCAGTACTTC. Its protein is CASSEARSLALTYEQYF.

This chain joins TRBV6-5 and TRBJ2-1, with D tentatively TRBD1 (6 bases). CDR1 and CDR2 (germline): MNHEY, SVGAGI. Trimming pared 6 bases from V and 6 bases from J, leaving 12 bases between. The CDR3 length is 13 residues. CDR3 in DNA: TGTGCCAGCAGACAGGGCGGCGGCAATGAGCAGTTCTTC. Encoded protein: CASRQGGGNEQFF.

A few counts support this clone. The chain carries TRBV7-9 and TRBJ1-2; no firm D call. CDR3 size: 15 residues. Germline V CDR1 and CDR2: SEHNR, FQNEAQ (reference sequence). V was clipped by 0 bases and J by 8 bases, with 16 bases between them. The CDR3 DNA reads TGTGCCAGCAGCTTAGCTTTAGCGAGACAAAAAGGCTACACCTTC. Its protein product is CASSLALARQKGYTF.

The rearrangement uses TRBV5-1 and TRBJ2-1; a possible D gene is TRBD2 (6 bases). The CDR3 covers 16 residues. Germline V gene lookup returns CDR1 SGHRS and CDR2 YFSETQ. Trimming cost V 0 bases and J 0 bases, with 10 bases left between them. The CDR3 loop is CASSLAAGPSYNEQFF. The CDR3 coding sequence is TGCGCCAGCAGCTTGGCCGCGGGACCCTCCTACAATGAGCAGTTCTTC.

This clone showed up just once. This chain joins TRBV28 and TRBJ1-5; 7 positions match TRBD1. With 2 bases clipped from V and 7 bases from J, the junction kept 17 bases outside the gene matches. Looked up from germline, CDR1 is MDHEN and CDR2 is SYDVKM. The CDR3 runs 18 residues. CDR3 nucleotides: TGTGCCAGCAGTTTAAACAGGGGAATCTCGGGTGTGGACCAGCCCCAGCATTTT. Its protein is CASSLNRGISGVDQPQHF.

The chain employs TRBV5-1 and TRBJ2-7; unclear D gene. V was pared by 7 bases and J by 1 base, with 15 bases between. This CDR3 region has 14 residues. Per the germline V gene, CDR1 is SGHRS and CDR2 is YFSETQ. The CDR3 spells CASAVIDLSYEQYF. CDR3 in DNA: TGCGCCAGCGCAGTAATCGACTTATCCTACGAGCAGTACTTC.

This rearrangement joins TRBV28 to TRBJ1-2, with 7 positions matching TRBD1. The V and J ends lost 6 bases and 8 bases, in that order; junction bases with no gene match: 15. Germline CDR1 reads MDHEN; CDR2 reads SYDVKM. There are 15 residues in the CDR3. CDR3 DNA: TGTGCCAGCAGACCCGACAGGGTGAATCCGGGGGGCTACACCTTC. Protein product: CASRPDRVNPGGYTF.